The 27 T cell receptor beta chains reported below all come from one sample, sequenced in a study of CD8 T cells in Susac syndrome. Reverse transcription of roughly 0.5 to 1 ug RNA was carried out with random hexamers. TCRdb re-derived calls from the immunoSEQ multiplex PCR reads in MiXCR, one entry per CDR3 protein. Altogether approximately 150,000 distinct CDR3 sequences are present, 93% being singletons, with the ten largest covering roughly 0.1%. Sequenced: CD4+ T cells from PBMCs. These receptor sequences come from a human donor with multiple sclerosis.

The chain couples TRBV6-2 or TRBV6-3 to TRBJ2-3; 7 bases are shared with TRBD2. The V and J ends lost 7 bases and 2 bases, in that order; junction bases with no gene match: 6. Germline assignment: CDR1 MNHEY and CDR2 SVGEGT. The CDR3 consists of 14 residues. The CDR3 reads CASIPSGTTDTQYF. In DNA, the CDR3 is TGTGCCAGCATCCCAAGCGGGACCACAGATACGCAGTATTTT.

The chain carries TRBV19 and TRBJ1-2; 7 bases align to TRBD1. CDR3 length equals 13 residues. CDR1 and CDR2 (germline): LNHDA, SQIVND (reference sequence). Germline trimming cut 5 bases from V and 2 bases from J; bases unmatched to any gene: 2. Here the CDR3 reads CASSRQGNYGYTF. The CDR3 DNA is TGTGCCAGTAGTCGACAGGGCAACTATGGCTACACCTTC.

The chain employs TRBV25-1 and TRBJ2-3; no definite D call. This CDR3 comprises 11 residues. V was trimmed by 4 bases and J by 4 bases, leaving 3 bases between them. CDR1 and CDR2 (germline): MGHDK, SYGVNS. The CDR3, as DNA: TGTGCCAGCAGTGCGCCAGATACGCAGTATTTT. It translates to CASSAPDTQYF.

V and J are TRBV2 and TRBJ2-7, with D possibly being TRBD1 (6 bases). CDR3 length: 14 residues. V was pared by 6 bases and J by 4 bases, with 16 bases between. Germline V gene lookup returns CDR1 SNHLY and CDR2 FYNNEI. The chain's CDR3 is CASSAGRGGYEQYF. As DNA, the CDR3 is TGTGCCAGCAGCGCTGGCAGGGGTGGGTACGAGCAGTACTTC.

V is TRBV19 and J is TRBJ2-5; TRBD2 matches 8 bases. CDR1 LNHDA and CDR2 SQIVND come from the germline V gene (reference sequence). V lost 5 bases, J lost 2 bases, and 4 bases stayed unmatched. This CDR3 region has 14 residues. Here the CDR3 reads CASSPAGDQETQYF. DNA of the CDR3: TGTGCCAGTAGTCCAGCGGGAGATCAAGAGACCCAGTACTTC.

The CDR3 reads CATSDPFAASYNEQFF. The CDR3 nucleotides are TGTGCCACCAGTGATCCCTTTGCGGCCTCCTACAATGAGCAGTTCTTC. The genes are TRBV24-1 and TRBJ2-1; D is unresolved. The CDR3 consists of 16 residues. Germline CDR1 is KGHDR and CDR2 is SFDVKD. Trimming took 3 bases from V and 0 from J, leaving 11 bases between them.

The chain uses TRBV5-6 and TRBJ1-1; no definite D call. Trimming pared 0 bases from V and 1 base from J, leaving 7 bases between. The V gene's germline CDR1 is SGHDT and CDR2 YYEEEE. The CDR3 is made up of 14 amino acids. CDR3: CASSLEQPNTEAFF. The CDR3 DNA sequence: TGTGCCAGCAGCTTGGAACAGCCGAACACTGAAGCTTTCTTT.

The chain carries TRBV30 and TRBJ2-2; 15 nucleotides agree with TRBD2. J gave up 0 bases and V 5 bases, and 1 base lay outside the gene matches. There are 16 residues in the CDR3. The germline gives CDR1 GTSNPN, CDR2 SVGIG (reference sequence). In nucleotides, the CDR3 is TGTGCCTGGGGACTAGCGGGGGGGACGAACACCGGGGAGCTGTTTTTT. This encodes CAWGLAGGTNTGELFF.

This chain connects TRBV5-4 to TRBJ1-2; D gene unclear. Germline V gene sequence: CDR1 SGHNT, CDR2 YYREEE (reference sequence). The CDR3 runs 13 residues. V was pared by 6 bases and J by 4 bases, with 13 bases between. The CDR3 DNA follows: TGTGCCAGCACCAGACAAGAGGGCTATGGCTACACCTTC. This codes for CASTRQEGYGYTF.

The chain links TRBV6-6 to TRBJ2-2, with 8 bases lining up with TRBD2. Germline V lookup: CDR1 MNHNY, CDR2 SVGAGI (reference sequence). V dropped 0 bases and J dropped 5; count of bases not matched to a gene: 2. The CDR3 runs to 15 residues. The CDR3 region has the DNA TGTGCCAGCAGTTACTCGAGCGGGAGTACCGGGGAGCTGTTTTTT. It translates to CASSYSSGSTGELFF.

This sequence joins TRBV9 and TRBJ2-3; D could derive from TRBD1 or TRBD2 (6 bases each). Germline V gives CDR1 SGDLS, CDR2 YYNGEE. V gave up 0 bases and J gave up 3 bases, with 14 bases separating them. CDR3 length equals 16 residues. DNA for the CDR3: TGTGCCAGCAGCGTAGTGGCGGAGGGGGAGACAGATACGCAGTATTTT. Its translation is CASSVVAEGETDTQYF.

The chain has TRBV5-1 and TRBJ1-1; D gene unclear. V lost 0 bases to trimming and J lost 3 bases, with 6 bases between them. Germline CDR1 is SGHRS and CDR2 is YFSETQ. The CDR3 consists of 13 residues. CDR3 sequence: CASSLGLDTEAFF. As DNA, the CDR3 is TGCGCCAGCAGCTTGGGACTCGACACTGAAGCTTTCTTT.

Concerning this clonotype itself: A read error may account for a junction end that differs from germline. V is TRBV20-1 and J is TRBJ2-7, with D possibly matching TRBD2 (6 bases). CDR1 and CDR2 from the germline V gene are DFQATT and SNEGSKA (reference sequence). This CDR3 is built from 14 residues. CDR3 DNA sequence: TGCAGTGCCAGAGCGGCGGGGAACCCCTACGAGCAGTACTTC. Protein: CSARAAGNPYEQYF.

This clonotype was seen more than once but under ten times. The rearrangement joins TRBV6-5 to TRBJ1-2; a weak D match, TRBD1 (5 bases). The V gene's germline CDR1 is MNHEY and CDR2 SVGAGI. This CDR3 has 13 residues. V lost 5 bases to trimming and J lost 2 bases, with 9 bases between them. CDR3 sequence: CASSREGNYGYTF. Written as DNA, the CDR3 is TGTGCCAGCAGTCGTGAGGGGAACTATGGCTACACCTTC.

The chain joins TRBV5-6 to TRBJ1-1; D ambiguous. The CDR3 has 17 amino acids. Germline V gene sequence: CDR1 SGHDT, CDR2 YYEEEE. V shed 1 base and J shed 1 base, with 17 bases lying between them. The CDR3 DNA is TGTGCCAGCAGCTTGAAGTACGTGGGGAGTTCGAACACTGAAGCTTTCTTT. Its translation: CASSLKYVGSSNTEAFF.

This chain connects TRBV18 to TRBJ2-5; 7 bases align to TRBD2. The V and J ends lost 2 bases and 5 bases, in that order; junction bases with no gene match: 8. The germline V gene has CDR1 KGHSH and CDR2 LQKENI. This CDR3 contains 15 residues. The CDR3 region has the DNA TGTGCCAGCTCACCAACGGCGGGAGAGGCGGAGACCCAGTACTTC. Protein sequence: CASSPTAGEAETQYF.

The chain employs TRBV29-1 and TRBJ1-2; D remains ambiguous. The V end lost 5 bases, the J end lost 7 bases, and 17 bases lay between the germline ends. This CDR3 comprises 13 residues. Germline CDR1 is SQVTM and CDR2 is ANQGSEA. The DNA for the CDR3 is TGCAGCGTTCGTGGCAGGAGGACGGGTGGCTACACCTTC. Encoded protein: CSVRGRRTGGYTF.

This chain links TRBV12-3 or TRBV12-4 with TRBJ1-2; D remains ambiguous. This CDR3 has 13 amino acids. V shed 5 bases and J shed 8 bases, with 15 bases lying between them. The CDR3 sequence: CASSPEADQGYTF. The CDR3, as DNA: TGTGCCAGCAGTCCCGAGGCCGACCAGGGCTACACCTTC.

The DNA for the CDR3 is TGTGCCAGCAGCCAAGACAGGGGGAAGCGCGGCTACACCTTC. This gives the protein CASSQDRGKRGYTF. The gene calls are TRBV12-3 or TRBV12-4 and TRBJ1-2; 9 nucleotides match TRBD1. V lost 6 bases and J lost 8; bases outside the gene matches: 10. The CDR3 contains 14 residues.

V usage is TRBV20-1 and J usage is TRBJ2-2; maybe TRBD2 (6 bases). This CDR3 has 15 amino acids. V was cut by 4 bases and J by 1 base, with 13 bases left in between. Germline CDR1 DFQATT, CDR2 SNEGSKA (reference sequence). CDR3: CSAMASAKNTGELFF. The CDR3 DNA sequence: TGCAGTGCTATGGCTAGCGCCAAGAACACCGGGGAGCTGTTTTTT.

The chain carries TRBV5-6 and TRBJ1-2; D perhaps matches TRBD1 (6 bases). This CDR3 region has 12 residues. Germline CDR1 SGHDT, CDR2 YYEEEE. V lost 3 bases to trimming and J lost 7 bases, with 10 bases between them. CDR3 sequence: CASSSGAVGYTF. The CDR3 bases are TGTGCCAGCAGCTCAGGGGCTGTTGGCTACACCTTC.

This clonotype showed up just once. This chain connects TRBV12-3 or TRBV12-4 to TRBJ2-4, with no clear D. The CDR3 has 13 amino acids. V lost 7 bases, J lost 8 bases, and 15 bases lay in between. The CDR3 spells CASTNRSADIQYF. In DNA, the CDR3 is TGTGCCAGCACAAACAGAAGCGCGGACATTCAGTACTTC.

The V and J genes are TRBV12-3 or TRBV12-4 and TRBJ2-7, with D possibly being TRBD1 (5 bases). V lost 1 base and J 2 bases, leaving 12 bases between the germline ends. The CDR3 contains 15 residues. In DNA, the CDR3 is TGTGCCAGCAGTTTAGTTACAGGCTACACCTACGAGCAGTACTTC. Amino acids: CASSLVTGYTYEQYF.

The chain carries TRBV28 and TRBJ2-7, with 14 bases identical to TRBD2. Per the germline V gene, CDR1 is MDHEN and CDR2 is SYDVKM. The CDR3 sequence is 18 residues long. The V segment lost 5 bases and the J segment 6 bases; nucleotides outside the gene matches: 15. The DNA for the CDR3 is TGTGCCAGCAGTGTGGGGGGACTAGCGGGAGCGAAAGCCTCCGAGCAGTACTTC. Protein product: CASSVGGLAGAKASEQYF. Supplemented by reference TRBV28 and TRBJ2-7, the full variable domain reads DVKVTQSSRYLVKRTGEKVFLECVQDMDHENMFWYRQDPGLGLRLIYFSYDVKMKEKGDIPEGYSVSREKKERFSLILESASTNQTSMYLCASSVGGLAGAKASEQYFGPGTRLTVT.

The V call is TRBV24-1, the J call TRBJ2-1, with D perhaps matching TRBD2 (6 bases). V lost 2 bases to trimming and J lost 11 bases, with 12 bases between them. The CDR3 has 13 residues. Germline values: CDR1 KGHDR, CDR2 SFDVKD. This CDR3 reads CATSDSARDKQFF. CDR3 in DNA: TGTGCCACCAGTGATTCGGCGCGGGATAAGCAGTTCTTC.

V usage is TRBV7-6 and J usage is TRBJ2-5; TRBD2 agrees at 7 bases. The CDR3 contains 15 residues. Unmatched junction bases numbered 8, after V lost 3 bases and J lost 4 bases. The V gene's germline CDR1 is SGHVS and CDR2 FNYEAQ. This CDR3 reads CASSLSSGAGETQYF. CDR3 nucleotide sequence: TGTGCCAGCAGCTTGTCTAGCGGAGCAGGAGAGACCCAGTACTTC.

The gene calls are TRBV20-1 and TRBJ2-3; no reliable D call. The CDR3 length is 13 residues. Deletions cut 4 bases from V and 4 bases from J, with 12 bases between. Germline loops: CDR1 DFQATT, CDR2 SNEGSKA (reference sequence). CDR3 loop: CSATAPEPDTQYF. The CDR3 bases are TGCAGTGCTACCGCTCCAGAACCAGATACGCAGTATTTT.